This T cell receptor (beta chain) was sequenced in a study of OX40 agonist ivuxolimab in advanced cancers. The CDR3 extends over 14 amino acids. Germline V gene data show CDR1 as SGHTA and CDR2 as FQGNSA. Trimming cost V 5 bases and J 4 bases, with 12 bases left between them. TCRdb keeps only in-frame clones here, not all; method: immunoSEQ multiplex PCR. Of 90,000 to 100,000 clones listed, about 79% were seen once; the top ten hold roughly 1.5%. The origin of this receptor is an adult with an advanced solid tumor such as melanoma, head and neck, liver or kidney cancer. The sequencing used CD4+ or CD8+ T cells sorted from blood, collected in a trial of the OX40 agonist ivuxolimab. The chain couples TRBV7-2 to TRBJ2-1, with D perhaps matching TRBD1 (6 bases). The CDR3 nucleotides are TGTGCCAGCAGCCGGGACACTTCGTACAATGAGCAGTTCTTC. Amino acid sequence: CASSRDTSYNEQFF.